Listed below are T cell receptor beta chains from one sample, sequenced in a study of T-cell memory formation after mild COVID-19. In TCRdb, the 5' RACE reads were re-called with MiXCR into one record per CDR3 protein. The profile shows about 350,000 distinct CDR3 sequences, roughly 13% of them singletons. The sequenced sample was PBMCs or a T cell subset sorted from them (not recorded which). The receptors originated from a man aged 18 to 30 who had mild COVID-19 (a few samples of this study predate the infection). Cell type and time point are not known. Each CDR3 is given with its conserved first and last residue. Fields, in order: clone size, J gene, D gene, V gene, CDR3 protein, CDR3 DNA. A D gene is named only where the DNA matches it firmly. Size tells how often a clone was seen (once, few, many) or the class of an expanded clone, and some rows leave it out.

>many|TRBJ2-1|TRBD2|TRBV7-2
CASSLGAGVSYNEQFF
TGTGCCAGCAGCTTAGGGGCGGGGGTTTCCTACAATGAGCAGTTCTTC
>few|TRBJ2-7|NA|TRBV20-1
CSAPGGGIYEQYF
TGCAGTGCCCCAGGTGGGGGTATCTACGAGCAGTACTTC
>few|TRBJ2-2|NA|TRBV28
CASRTLPGELFF
TGTGCCAGCAGGACTCTCCCTGGGGAGCTGTTTTTT
>few|TRBJ2-2|TRBD1|TRBV27
CASSYSGGTANTGELFF
TGTGCCAGCAGTTACTCGGGTGGGACAGCGAACACCGGGGAGCTGTTTTTT
>few|TRBJ2-1|NA|TRBV7-2
CASSSWTRNYEQFF
TGTGCCAGCAGCTCATGGACCCGAAACTATGAGCAGTTCTTC
>many|TRBJ2-2|NA|TRBV7-9
CASSRDSVVRELFF
TGTGCCAGCAGCCGGGACTCAGTGGTGCGGGAGCTGTTTTTT
>NA|TRBJ2-3|TRBD2|TRBV5-1
CASSLEASGGTDTQYF
TGCGCCAGCAGCTTGGAAGCTAGCGGAGGAACAGATACGCAGTATTTT
>many|TRBJ2-4|NA|TRBV20-1
CSARPQGNIQYF
TGCAGTGCTAGACCCCAGGGAAACATTCAGTACTTC
>NA|TRBJ1-2|NA|TRBV3-1
CASSQGNTNYGYTF
TGTGCCAGCAGCCAAGGGAATACTAACTATGGCTACACCTTC
>many|TRBJ2-1|NA|TRBV5-1
CASSQGQTYNEQFF
TGCGCCAGCTCCCAAGGACAGACGTACAATGAGCAGTTCTTC
>NA|TRBJ1-3|NA|TRBV5-1
CASSPLAGTLGNTIYF
TGCGCCAGCAGTCCCCTAGCCGGGACGCTCGGAAACACCATATATTTT
>many|TRBJ2-3|NA|TRBV5-6
CASSHENTQYF
TGTGCCAGCAGCCACGAGAATACGCAGTATTTT
>NA|TRBJ2-3|TRBD2|TRBV9
CASSVGPESGGGDTQYF
TGTGCCAGCAGCGTAGGTCCGGAGAGCGGGGGGGGAGATACGCAGTATTTT
>few|TRBJ2-3|NA|TRBV9
CASNHGRGITTDTQYF
TGTGCCAGCAACCATGGGCGAGGCATCACCACAGATACGCAGTATTTT
>few|TRBJ2-7|NA|TRBV12-3/TRBV12-4
CASSPPGEVYSYEQYF
TGTGCCAGCAGTCCACCCGGTGAAGTCTACTCCTACGAGCAGTACTTC
>few|TRBJ1-6|TRBD1|TRBV13
CASSLGTGTDYSPLHF
TGTGCCAGCAGCTTAGGGACCGGGACAGATTATTCACCCCTCCACTTT